This record covers a single TCR beta chain. The data stem from a study of patients and donors after allogeneic stem cell transplantation. The CDR3 consists of 13 residues. Germline V gene data show CDR1 as KGHSH and CDR2 as LQKENI. Trimming took 4 bases from V and 10 from J; bases not matched to a gene: 7. From the RT-PCR reads, TCRdb called clonotypes with MiXCR, one entry per CDR3 protein. The table shows 190,000 or so distinct CDR3 sequences, with about 40% occurring only once. This chain uses TRBV18 with TRBJ2-1; TRBD1 matches 7 bases. The source material was blood, either unsorted or a sorted T cell fraction (not recorded which). The receptor was isolated from a human donor who was either an allogeneic HSCT recipient or a stem cell or donor lymphocyte infusion donor (not recorded which). It is not recorded whose cells these are; they may come from a transplant donor. CDR3 bases: TGTGCCAGCTCACTTCGACAGGGAGACGAGCAGTTCTTC. It is translated as CASSLRQGDEQFF.